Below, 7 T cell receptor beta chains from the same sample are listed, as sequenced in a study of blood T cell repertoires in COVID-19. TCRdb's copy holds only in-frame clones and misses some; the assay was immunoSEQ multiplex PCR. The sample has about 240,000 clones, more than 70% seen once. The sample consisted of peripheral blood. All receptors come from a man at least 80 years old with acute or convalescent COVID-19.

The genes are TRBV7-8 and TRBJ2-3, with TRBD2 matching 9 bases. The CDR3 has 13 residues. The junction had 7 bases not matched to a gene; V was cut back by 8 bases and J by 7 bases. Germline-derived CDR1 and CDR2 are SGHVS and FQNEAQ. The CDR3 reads CASLIAGVNTQYF. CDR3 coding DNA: TGTGCCAGCCTGATAGCGGGAGTTAATACGCAGTATTTT.

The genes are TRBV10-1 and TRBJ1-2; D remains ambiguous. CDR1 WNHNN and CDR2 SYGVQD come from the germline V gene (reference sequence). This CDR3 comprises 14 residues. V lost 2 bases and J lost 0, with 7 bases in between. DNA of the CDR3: TGCGCCAGCAGTGAGGGAGCTTCTAACTATGGCTACACCTTC. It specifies CASSEGASNYGYTF.

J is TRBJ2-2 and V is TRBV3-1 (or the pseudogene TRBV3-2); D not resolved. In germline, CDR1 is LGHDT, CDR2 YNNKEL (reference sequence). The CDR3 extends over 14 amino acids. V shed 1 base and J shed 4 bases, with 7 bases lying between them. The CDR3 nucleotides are TGTGCCAGCAGCCAAGCTCCTTCCACCGGGGAGCTGTTTTTT. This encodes CASSQAPSTGELFF.

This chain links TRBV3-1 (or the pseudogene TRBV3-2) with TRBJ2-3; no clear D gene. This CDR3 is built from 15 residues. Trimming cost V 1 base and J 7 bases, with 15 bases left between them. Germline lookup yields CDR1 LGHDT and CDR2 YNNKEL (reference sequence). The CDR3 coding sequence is TGTGCCAGCAGCCAAGGGCAGGTTGCATTGAATACGCAGTATTTT. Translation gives CASSQGQVALNTQYF.

The CDR3 DNA follows: TGTGCCACCAGTGATTTGCGGATCAAACCGGGACAGGGTCGTAATGAGCAGTTCTTC. Protein: CATSDLRIKPGQGRNEQFF. This chain links TRBV24-1 with TRBJ2-1, with 9 bases identical to TRBD1. Germline CDR1 and CDR2: KGHDR and SFDVKD. CDR3 length: 19 residues. J gave up 7 bases and V 0 bases, and 15 bases lay outside the gene matches.

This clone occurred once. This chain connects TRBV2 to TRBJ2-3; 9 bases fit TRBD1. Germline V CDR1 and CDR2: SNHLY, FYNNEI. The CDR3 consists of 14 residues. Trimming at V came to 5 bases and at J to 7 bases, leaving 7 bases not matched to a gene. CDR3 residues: CASSSRTGAYTQYF. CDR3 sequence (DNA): TGTGCCAGCAGTTCCAGGACAGGGGCGTATACGCAGTATTTT.

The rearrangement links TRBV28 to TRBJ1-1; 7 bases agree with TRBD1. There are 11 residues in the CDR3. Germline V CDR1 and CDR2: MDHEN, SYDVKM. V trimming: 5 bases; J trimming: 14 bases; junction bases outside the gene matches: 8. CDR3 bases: TGTGCCAGCAGTGGGACAGCCGGGACGTTCTTT. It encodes CASSGTAGTFF.